This T cell receptor beta chain was sequenced for a study of blood T cell repertoires in COVID-19. The overall study: The cDNA or gDNA used as material had been derived from T cells, B-cell-depleted T cells, or PBMCs.

Per the original data handling: Amplification from reference gene primers served as the basis for estimated nucleated cell counts. Profiling relied on immunoSEQ multiplex PCR, and the TCRdb table lists in-frame clones only, not all of them. V and J calls and clone size are copied from that table; D and trimming were computed from the DNA. The sample holds roughly 70,000 clones, over 80% seen once. V lost 5 bases and J lost 9, with 17 bases in between. Germline V lookup: CDR1 LGHNA, CDR2 YNFKEQ. The CDR3 is made up of 13 amino acids. Sequencing input: peripheral blood. The source is a woman aged 80 or older with active COVID-19. The chain is built from TRBV4-2 and TRBJ2-7; the D gene is possibly TRBD1 (7 bases). The CDR3 bases are TGTGCCAGCAGCTCACAGGGGCCGGAGGGGCAGTACTTC. This encodes CASSSQGPEGQYF.